These 6 T cell receptor beta chains came from one sample sequenced in a study of blood T cell repertoires in COVID-19. The protocol was immunoSEQ multiplex PCR, while the TCRdb copy is restricted to in-frame clones and leaves out a portion. The sample contains approximately 110,000 clones, around 80% of which appear only once. Sample: peripheral blood. The receptor source for this set is a human donor in a cohort sampled during active or convalescent COVID-19.

The chain employs TRBV3-1 (or the pseudogene TRBV3-2) and TRBJ1-2, with 7 positions matching TRBD1. The CDR3 totals 15 residues. V lost 4 bases, J lost 3 bases, and 8 bases stayed unmatched. CDR1 LGHDT and CDR2 YNNKEL come from the germline V gene (reference sequence). The CDR3 protein is CASSPLGQEHYGYTF. As DNA, the CDR3 is TGTGCCAGCAGCCCCCTTGGACAGGAGCACTATGGCTACACCTTC.

The V call is TRBV6-6, the J call TRBJ2-7; the D gene is possibly TRBD2 (5 bases). Germline loops: CDR1 MNHNY, CDR2 SVGAGI (reference sequence). V lost 5 bases to trimming and J lost 1 base, with 12 bases between them. The CDR3 extends over 14 amino acids. This CDR3 is CASSREGGSYEQYF. CDR3 coding DNA: TGTGCCAGCAGTCGCGAGGGTGGGTCCTACGAGCAGTACTTC.

The CDR3 is CASSQQGEYEQYF. CDR3 DNA: TGTGCCAGCAGTCAACAGGGCGAATACGAGCAGTACTTC. The gene calls are TRBV6-5 and TRBJ2-7; D is possibly TRBD1 (6 bases). The CDR3 contains 13 residues. From germline, CDR1 is MNHEY and CDR2 SVGAGI. Trimming took off 5 bases at V and 4 bases at J, with 12 bases between the two ends.

This chain links TRBV11-2 with TRBJ2-1; 9 bases are shared with TRBD1. Trimming took 0 bases from V and 7 from J; bases not matched to a gene: 7. This CDR3 has 16 residues. Germline CDR1 and CDR2: SGHAT and FQNNGV. Here the CDR3 DNA reads TGTGCCAGCAGCTTAGATTGGGGACAGGGAGGAAATGAGCAGTTCTTC. Protein product: CASSLDWGQGGNEQFF. Combining the CDR3 with reference TRBV11-2 and TRBJ2-1 gives the whole variable domain EAGVAQSPRYKIIEKRQSVAFWCNPISGHATLYWYQQILGQGPKLLIQFQNNGVVDDSQLPKDRFSAERLKGVDSTLKIQPAKLEDSAVYLCASSLDWGQGGNEQFFGPGTRLTVL.

The V call is TRBV7-9, the J call TRBJ1-2, with 8 bases aligning to TRBD1. V lost 5 bases, J lost 3 bases, and 8 bases stayed unmatched. Germline CDR1 SEHNR, CDR2 FQNEAQ (reference sequence). The CDR3 loop spans 15 amino acids. The CDR3 DNA is TGTGCCAGCAGCCCTCCGGGACAGGTGGACTATGGCTACACCTTC. Protein sequence: CASSPPGQVDYGYTF.

A few counts support this clone. Written as DNA, the CDR3 is TGTGCCTTCCGGGCGGGAGGGACTAGATCCTACAATGAGCAGTTCTTC. It translates to CAFRAGGTRSYNEQFF. The V call is TRBV30, the J call TRBJ2-1; TRBD2 aligns across 9 bases. The CDR3 loop spans 16 amino acids. J was trimmed by 1 base and V by 7 bases; bases with no gene match: 11. Looked up from germline, CDR1 is GTSNPN and CDR2 is SVGIG (reference sequence).